This TCR beta chain stems from a study of T cells in localized non-small cell lung cancer. Study-level findings and limits: Only one tumor region was sequenced, so heterogeneity remains possible. Adjacent uninvolved lung tissue had the highest T cell clonality, exceeding tumor.

Generated by immunoSEQ multiplex PCR, the TCRdb table keeps only in-frame clones and is missing some. The sample yields 1,300 to 1,500 clones, 25% to 30% seen once. This clone is medium-sized by share. The antigen is not known. The CDR3 covers 16 residues. Germline CDR1 is MNHGY and CDR2 is SAAAGT. V trimming: 6 bases; J trimming: 7 bases; junction bases outside the gene matches: 11. Nonneoplastic adjacent lung devoid of atypia was obtained no less than 2 cm from the tumor margin. This sample comprised normal lung tissue next to the tumor, obtained before any cancer treatment. The receptor was derived from a man aged 40-75 years with stage III lung adenocarcinoma. The rearrangement links TRBV6-8 to TRBJ2-1; 11 positions match TRBD2. In nucleotides, the CDR3 is TGTGCCAGCAGGCGTAAACTAGCGGGAGAAGGGAATGAGCAGTTCTTC. Protein sequence: CASRRKLAGEGNEQFF.